This TCR beta chain comes out of a study of OX40 agonist ivuxolimab in advanced cancers. Study-level information: Clinicians treated patients with ivuxolimab, an agonistic anti-OX40 (CD134) antibody. Mean age 60 years, range about 23 to 85; 82.7% male. Study conclusions and caveats: At 0.1 to 3.0 mg/kg and by week 6, CD4+ and CD8+ T cells in the blood had expanded clonally.

Turning to this clone: Its antigen remains unknown.

The data were produced by immunoSEQ multiplex PCR, yet TCRdb's version contains in-frame clones alone and is incomplete. The table has around 70,000 clones, around 81% seen once. The CDR3 totals 13 residues. V lost 4 bases, J lost 0 bases, and 1 base lay in between. From germline, CDR1 is SNHLY and CDR2 FYNNEI. The receptor comes from an adult with an advanced solid tumor such as melanoma, head and neck, liver or kidney cancer. This specimen consisted of CD4+ or CD8+ T cells sorted from blood, obtained in a trial of the OX40 agonist ivuxolimab. V gene TRBV2 combines with J gene TRBJ2-6; D gene ambiguous. The CDR3 sequence is CASSGSGANVLTF. In DNA, the CDR3 is TGTGCCAGCAGTGGCTCTGGGGCCAACGTCCTGACTTTC.